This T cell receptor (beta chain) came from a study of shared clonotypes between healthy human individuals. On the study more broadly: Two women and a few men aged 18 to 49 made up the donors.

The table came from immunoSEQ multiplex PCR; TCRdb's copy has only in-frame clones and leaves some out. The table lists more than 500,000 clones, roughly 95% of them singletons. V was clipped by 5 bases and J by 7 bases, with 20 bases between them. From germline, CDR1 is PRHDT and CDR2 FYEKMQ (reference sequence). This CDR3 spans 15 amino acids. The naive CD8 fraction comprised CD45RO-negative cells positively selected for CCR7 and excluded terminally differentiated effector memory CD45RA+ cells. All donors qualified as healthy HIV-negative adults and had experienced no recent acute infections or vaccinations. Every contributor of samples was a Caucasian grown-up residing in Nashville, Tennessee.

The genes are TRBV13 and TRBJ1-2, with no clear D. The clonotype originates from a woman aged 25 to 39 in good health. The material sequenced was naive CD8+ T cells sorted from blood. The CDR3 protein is CASSPPGPVRGGYTF. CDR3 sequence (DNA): TGTGCCAGCAGCCCCCCAGGACCGGTTCGGGGTGGCTACACCTTC.